What follows are 21 T cell receptor beta chains derived from one specimen sequenced in a study of cytomegalovirus exposure and HLA in healthy donors (dated 2017 in TCRdb). Library prep was done by the immunoSEQ multiplex PCR assay. For the multiplex PCR, a mixture combining 60 forward primers for TCR Vbeta segments and 13 reverse primers for TCR Jbeta segments was used. Not all clones reach the TCRdb copy of this immuneACCESS table, which keeps in-frame sequences only. Checked studies attribute under half of the gap to unresolved V genes and leave the rest unexplained. This sample has about 130,000 clones in its table, and over 70% of those were observed once. The ten top clones hold 3% to 4% of the sample. Sequences were obtained from PBMCs. These receptors were collected from a man between 18 and 29 years old in good health and CMV-seropositive.

The chain couples TRBV7-9 to TRBJ2-3; the D gene is possibly TRBD1 (5 bases). CDR3 length: 16 amino acids. Germline CDR1 and CDR2: SEHNR and FQNEAQ (reference sequence). Trimming took off 0 bases at V and 1 base at J, with 11 bases between the two ends. CDR3 residues: CASSLAERGGTDTQYF. As DNA, the CDR3 is TGTGCCAGCAGCTTAGCAGAAAGGGGTGGCACAGATACGCAGTATTTT.

The chain has TRBV11-2 and TRBJ2-5; D call uncertain. Germline CDR1 and CDR2: SGHAT and FQNNGV. This CDR3 has 12 amino acids. The V gene lost 5 bases and the J gene lost 5 bases, with 9 bases spanning the gap. This chain's CDR3 is CASSPGWETQYF. CDR3 sequence (DNA): TGTGCCAGCAGCCCAGGCTGGGAGACCCAGTACTTC.

This chain uses TRBV6-5 with TRBJ2-7, with TRBD1 identical over 8 bases. Germline trimming cut 6 bases from V and 2 bases from J; bases unmatched to any gene: 6. The CDR3 runs 14 residues. Germline V gives CDR1 MNHEY, CDR2 SVGAGI. The CDR3 DNA reads as TGTGCCAGCAGGACCGACAGGGGAGCCTACGAGCAGTACTTC. Translated: CASRTDRGAYEQYF.

The chain combines TRBV7-8 with TRBJ2-2; D possibly corresponds to TRBD2 (7 bases). The CDR3 is made up of 14 amino acids. Trimming stripped 4 bases from V and 7 bases from J, with 13 bases between. CDR1 is SGHVS and CDR2 is FQNEAQ in the germline V gene. For the CDR3, the DNA is TGTGCCAGCAGCTCACGGGGGGCCAGCGGGGAGCTGTTTTTT. This gives the protein CASSSRGASGELFF.

The J gene is TRBJ2-1, the V gene TRBV7-2; 11 positions match TRBD2. The trim removed 4 bases at V and 3 bases at J, leaving 5 bases unmatched. The CDR3 is 16 amino acids. Germline CDR1 reads SGHTA; CDR2 reads FQGNSA. CDR3 region: CASSYSTSGGYNEQFF. In nucleotides, the CDR3 is TGTGCCAGCAGCTATTCCACTAGCGGGGGCTACAATGAGCAGTTCTTC. The entire variable domain, with the rest obtained from reference TRBV7-2 and TRBJ2-1, is as follows: GAGVSQSPSNKVTEKGKDVELRCDPISGHTALYWYRQSLGQGLEFLIYFQGNSAPDKSGLPSDRFSAERTGGSVSTLTIQRTQQEDSAVYLCASSYSTSGGYNEQFFGPGTRLTVL.

Notes on this clone: Within the sample, other DNA sequences also encode this same CDR3. The chain is built from TRBV19 and TRBJ1-1; D is ambiguous. V was clipped by 2 bases and J by 2 bases, with 9 bases between them. The CDR3 is 14 amino acids. Germline V gene sequence: CDR1 LNHDA, CDR2 SQIVND (reference sequence). Here the CDR3 DNA reads TGTGCCAGTAGTATAAATCGAGGAAACACTGAAGCTTTCTTT. It is translated as CASSINRGNTEAFF.

This sequence joins TRBV29-1 and TRBJ1-2, with D possibly matching TRBD1 (6 bases). The V end lost 6 bases, the J end lost 2 bases, and 10 bases lay between the germline ends. Germline V CDR1 and CDR2: SQVTM, ANQGSEA. This CDR3 is built from 12 residues. CDR3 residues: CSVLQGNYGYTF. CDR3 nucleotide sequence: TGCAGCGTGCTACAGGGAAACTATGGCTACACCTTC.

The chain uses TRBV11-2 and TRBJ2-4; possible D gene TRBD2, 6 bases. The germline CDR1 and CDR2 sequences are SGHAT and FQNNGV. This CDR3 has 15 amino acids. The V and J ends lost 1 base and 9 bases respectively, with 16 bases between them. CDR3 loop: CASSLVGGGRSIQYF. Here the CDR3 DNA reads TGTGCCAGCAGCTTAGTGGGGGGAGGACGATCCATTCAGTACTTC.

The CDR3, as DNA: TGTGCCAGTAGTCGACAGGGACAGGGATCCCTCAATCAGCCCCAGCATTTT. Its translation is CASSRQGQGSLNQPQHF. The chain joins TRBV19 to TRBJ1-5; 9 bases are shared with TRBD1. Germline V gives CDR1 LNHDA, CDR2 SQIVND (reference sequence). V was pared by 5 bases and J by 3 bases, with 11 bases of the junction left unmatched. CDR3 size: 17 residues.

The chain uses TRBV5-1 and TRBJ2-3, with D maybe TRBD1 (5 bases). Germline V gives CDR1 SGHRS, CDR2 YFSETQ. CDR3 length: 16 amino acids. Trimming took off 0 bases at V and 0 bases at J, with 11 bases between the two ends. As DNA, the CDR3 is TGCGCCAGCAGCTTGGAGGGGTCAGATAGCACAGATACGCAGTATTTT. Residues: CASSLEGSDSTDTQYF. Together with reference TRBV5-1 and TRBJ2-3, the CDR3 gives the full variable domain: KAGVTQTPRYLIKTRGQQVTLSCSPISGHRSVSWYQQTPGQGLQFLFEYFSETQRNKGNFPGRFSGRQFSNSRSEMNVSTLELGDSALYLCASSLEGSDSTDTQYFGPGTRLTVL.

The chain couples TRBV13 to TRBJ2-5; 13 bases match TRBD2. The V segment lost 5 bases and the J segment 1 base; nucleotides outside the gene matches: 7. CDR1 and CDR2 (germline): PRHDT, FYEKMQ (reference sequence). The CDR3 length is 17 residues. The CDR3 nucleotides are TGTGCCAGCAGCCTGGGGACTAGCGGGGCCTCCCAAGAGACCCAGTACTTC. Amino acids: CASSLGTSGASQETQYF.

The chain uses TRBV10-3 and TRBJ1-6; TRBD1 aligns across 9 bases. CDR1 is ENHRY, CDR2 SYGVKD, per germline. V gave up 5 bases and J gave up 7 bases; unmatched junction bases: 6. The CDR3 has 15 amino acids. CDR3 region: CAISKEQGANSPLHF. The CDR3, as DNA: TGTGCCATCAGTAAGGAACAGGGGGCGAATTCACCCCTCCACTTT.

Points on this clone: Mismatch with germline at one junction end may stem from a read error. V gene TRBV6-5 combines with J gene TRBJ1-2; 7 nucleotides line up with TRBD1. The CDR3 is 14 residues long. Per germline, CDR1 MNHEY and CDR2 SVGAGI. The DNA for the CDR3 is TGTGCCAGCAGTCGGACAGGTTATACCTATGGTTACACCTTC. Protein sequence: CASSRTGYTYGYTF.

The chain recombines TRBV29-1 with TRBJ2-5; 7 bases are shared with TRBD1. The CDR3 contains 11 residues. Germline CDR1 is SQVTM and CDR2 is ANQGSEA. V lost 6 bases, J lost 5 bases, and 3 bases stayed unmatched. The CDR3 DNA is TGCAGCGTAGACAGGGTGGAGACCCAGTACTTC. It translates to CSVDRVETQYF.

The chain recombines TRBV29-1 with TRBJ2-5; 7 positions agree with TRBD1. The J call may be in error: the DNA end matches TRBJ2-7 better. The CDR3 length is 13 residues. Per germline, CDR1 SQVTM and CDR2 ANQGSEA. This chain's CDR3 is CSVGQGGAYEQYF. CDR3 bases: TGCAGCGTTGGACAGGGTGGGGCCTACGAGCAGTACTTC.

The chain uses TRBV5-1 and TRBJ1-2; 9 bases fit TRBD1. The junction had 2 bases not matched to a gene; V was cut back by 0 bases and J by 5 bases. CDR1 is SGHRS, CDR2 YFSETQ, per germline. This CDR3 has 14 residues. For the CDR3, the DNA is TGCGCCAGCAGCTTGGTTGGGACAGGGTATGGCTACACCTTC. Its protein product is CASSLVGTGYGYTF.

The chain has TRBV19 and TRBJ2-5; the D gene is possibly TRBD2 (5 bases). This CDR3 contains 15 residues. V was cut by 3 bases and J by 4 bases, with 15 bases left in between. Germline V gives CDR1 LNHDA, CDR2 SQIVND (reference sequence). The CDR3 region is CASSIIGRGRETQYF. The CDR3 coding sequence is TGTGCCAGTAGTATTATCGGCAGAGGGCGAGAGACCCAGTACTTC.

The CDR3 DNA reads as TGTGCCAGTGGACTAGCGGGAGGGGGTGGAGAGACCCAGTACTTC. Encoded protein: CASGLAGGGGETQYF. This chain links TRBV27 with TRBJ2-5, with TRBD2 matching over 15 bases. Germline loops: CDR1 MNHEY, CDR2 SMNVEV (reference sequence). Trimming took 9 bases from V and 4 from J; bases not matched to a gene: 6. The CDR3 runs to 15 residues.

The chain uses TRBV5-1 and TRBJ2-7; 9 bases map to TRBD2. V dropped 3 bases and J dropped 5; count of bases not matched to a gene: 6. The CDR3 has 14 amino acids. CDR1 is SGHRS, CDR2 YFSETQ, per germline. CDR3 in amino acids: CASSSGTSLDEQYF. The DNA for the CDR3 is TGCGCCAGCAGCTCCGGGACTAGCCTCGACGAGCAGTACTTC.

This rearrangement joins TRBV19 to TRBJ1-5; 9 bases match TRBD1. Germline values: CDR1 LNHDA, CDR2 SQIVND (reference sequence). The CDR3 loop spans 15 amino acids. V was clipped by 2 bases and J by 6 bases; unmatched bases: 5. CDR3 sequence reads: CASSIPGQGLQPQHF. The DNA for the CDR3 is TGTGCCAGTAGTATACCCGGACAGGGGCTTCAGCCCCAGCATTTT.

V gene TRBV5-1 combines with J gene TRBJ2-5; 8 nucleotides line up with TRBD1. CDR1 is SGHRS and CDR2 is YFSETQ in the germline V gene. The CDR3 contains 13 residues. J gave up 5 bases and V 5 bases, and 5 bases lay outside the gene matches. CDR3 sequence: CASRRGQGETQYF. The CDR3 nucleotides are TGCGCCAGCAGGCGCGGACAGGGCGAGACCCAGTACTTC.